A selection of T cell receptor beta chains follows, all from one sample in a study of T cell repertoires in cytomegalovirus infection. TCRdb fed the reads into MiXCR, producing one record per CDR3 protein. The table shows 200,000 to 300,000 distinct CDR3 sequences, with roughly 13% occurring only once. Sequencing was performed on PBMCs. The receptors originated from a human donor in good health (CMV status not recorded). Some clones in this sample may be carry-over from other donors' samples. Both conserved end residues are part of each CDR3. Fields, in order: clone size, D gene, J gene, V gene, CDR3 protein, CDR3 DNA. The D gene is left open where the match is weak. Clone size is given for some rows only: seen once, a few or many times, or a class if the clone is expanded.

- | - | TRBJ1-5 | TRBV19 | CASSVAWRPQHF | TGTGCCAGTAGCGTCGCATGGAGGCCCCAGCATTTT
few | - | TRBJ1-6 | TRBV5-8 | CASSLGSLPGVSPLHF | TGTGCCAGCAGCCTCGGAAGCCTCCCGGGGGTTTCACCCCTCCACTTT
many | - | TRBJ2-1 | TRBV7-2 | CASSLGRLSYNEQFF | TGTGCCAGCAGCTTAGGGCGACTATCCTACAATGAGCAGTTCTTC
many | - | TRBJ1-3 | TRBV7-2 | CASTPLGLSSGNTIYF | TGTGCCAGCACCCCTCTGGGGCTCAGCTCTGGAAACACCATATATTTT
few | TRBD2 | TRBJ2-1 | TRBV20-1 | CSGGRAYNEQFF | TGCAGTGGCGGGAGGGCCTACAATGAGCAGTTCTTC
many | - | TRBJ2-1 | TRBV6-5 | CASSYSRVATREQFF | TGTGCCAGCAGTTACTCGCGGGTTGCTACACGGGAGCAGTTCTTC
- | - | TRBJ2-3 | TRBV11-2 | CASSNLGSGGSTDTQYF | TGTGCCAGCAGCAACCTAGGATCCGGGGGCAGCACAGATACGCAGTATTTT
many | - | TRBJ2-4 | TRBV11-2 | CASSSPGTSGKNIQYF | TGTGCCAGCAGCTCGCCAGGTACCTCGGGCAAAAACATTCAGTACTTC
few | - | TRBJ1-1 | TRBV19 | CASSMIRGGPEAFF | TGTGCCAGTAGTATGATCCGGGGTGGCCCTGAAGCTTTCTTT
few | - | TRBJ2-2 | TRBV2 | CASRLSDTNTGELFF | TGTGCCAGCAGATTGAGCGATACGAACACCGGGGAGCTGTTTTTT
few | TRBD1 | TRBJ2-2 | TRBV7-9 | CAGRTGPTGELFF | TGTGCCGGCCGGACAGGTCCAACCGGGGAGCTGTTTTTT
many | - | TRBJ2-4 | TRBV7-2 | CASSPGKDIQYF | TGTGCCAGCAGCCCCGGCAAGGACATTCAGTACTTC
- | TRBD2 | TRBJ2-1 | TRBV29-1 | CSVEGGGLAGGPSSYNEQFF | TGCAGCGTTGAAGGAGGGGGACTAGCGGGAGGGCCTAGCTCCTACAATGAGCAGTTCTTC
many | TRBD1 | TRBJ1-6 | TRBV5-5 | CASSRTWDRDSPLHF | TGTGCCAGCAGCCGAACTTGGGACAGGGATTCACCCCTCCACTTT
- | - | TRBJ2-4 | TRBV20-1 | CSGDWPAKNIQYF | TGCAGTGGGGACTGGCCGGCCAAAAACATTCAGTACTTC
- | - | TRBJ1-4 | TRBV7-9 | CASRARSGTAEEKLFF | TGTGCCAGCAGAGCTAGATCCGGGACGGCGGAGGAAAAACTGTTTTTT
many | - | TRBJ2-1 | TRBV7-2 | CASSPQGGVVNEQFF | TGTGCCAGCAGCCCTCAGGGGGGAGTGGTCAATGAGCAGTTCTTC
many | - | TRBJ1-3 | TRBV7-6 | CASSLALGNTIYF | TGTGCCAGCAGCTTAGCGCTCGGGAACACCATATATTTT
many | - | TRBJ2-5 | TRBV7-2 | CASGGGRETQYF | TGTGCCAGCGGTGGCGGGCGGGAGACCCAGTACTTC
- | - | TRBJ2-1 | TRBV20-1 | CSARSARDPGHNEQFF | TGCAGTGCTAGGTCCGCCAGGGACCCCGGTCACAATGAGCAGTTCTTC
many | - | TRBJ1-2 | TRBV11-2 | CASSLIDSNYGYTF | TGTGCCAGCAGCTTAATTGACAGTAACTATGGCTACACCTTC
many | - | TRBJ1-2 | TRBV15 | CATSRDLVGVDGYTF | TGTGCCACCAGCAGAGATCTGGTGGGAGTCGACGGCTACACCTTC
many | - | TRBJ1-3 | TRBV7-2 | CASSISVLSSGNTIYF | TGTGCCAGCAGCATTAGCGTACTGAGCTCTGGAAACACCATATATTTT
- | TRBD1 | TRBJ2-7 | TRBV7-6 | CASSLRTGGVAGTYEQYF | TGTGCCAGCAGCTTGCGGACAGGGGGCGTGGCGGGTACCTACGAGCAGTACTTC
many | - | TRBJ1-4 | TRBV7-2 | CASSPDGRREKLFF | TGTGCCAGCAGCCCCGACGGAAGGAGAGAAAAACTGTTTTTT
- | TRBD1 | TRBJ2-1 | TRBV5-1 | CASSPQGGLNEQFF | TGCGCCAGCAGCCCACAGGGGGGCCTCAATGAGCAGTTCTTC
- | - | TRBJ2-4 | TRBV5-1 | CASSVNRENIQYF | TGCGCCAGCAGCGTAAATCGCGAAAACATTCAGTACTTC
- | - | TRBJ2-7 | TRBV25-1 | CATRGSGSSYEQYF | TGTGCCACTCGGGGTTCGGGAAGCTCCTACGAGCAGTACTTC
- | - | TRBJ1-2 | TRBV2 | CASSEVGNYGYTF | TGTGCCAGCAGTGAAGTAGGGAACTATGGCTACACCTTC
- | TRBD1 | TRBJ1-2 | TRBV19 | CASKDRSGYGYTF | TGTGCCAGTAAGGACAGGTCCGGCTATGGCTACACCTTC
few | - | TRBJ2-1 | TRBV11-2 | CASRVPGRNYNEQFF | TGTGCCAGCAGGGTCCCGGGACGCAATTACAATGAGCAGTTCTTC
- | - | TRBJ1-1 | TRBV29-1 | CSVARGSQSRIF | -
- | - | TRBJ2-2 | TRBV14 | CASSQVIGELFF | TGTGCCAGCAGCCAAGTGATCGGGGAGCTGTTTTTT
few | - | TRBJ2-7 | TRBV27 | CASSHSTDGYEQYF | TGTGCCAGCAGCCATTCAACTGACGGATACGAGCAGTACTTC
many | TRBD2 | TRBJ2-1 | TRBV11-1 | CASSLSSLAGALDEQFF | TGTGCCAGCAGCTTATCGTCTCTAGCGGGGGCTTTGGATGAGCAGTTCTTC
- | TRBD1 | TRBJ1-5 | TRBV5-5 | CASSSDRGVHQPQHF | TGTGCCAGCAGCTCCGACAGGGGAGTGCATCAGCCCCAGCATTTT
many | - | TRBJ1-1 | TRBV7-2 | CASSLAGDTEAFF | TGTGCCAGCAGCTTAGCAGGCGACACTGAAGCTTTCTTT
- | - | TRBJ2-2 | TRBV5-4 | CASTGSNGELFF | TGTGCCAGCACCGGGAGCAACGGGGAGCTGTTTTTT
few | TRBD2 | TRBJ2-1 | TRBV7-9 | CASSARTSSGRALNEQFF | TGTGCCAGCAGCGCACGAACTTCTAGCGGGAGGGCCCTCAATGAGCAGTTCTTC
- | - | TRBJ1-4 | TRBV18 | CASSLTGAFATNEKLFF | TGTGCCAGCTCACTTACAGGAGCCTTTGCAACTAATGAAAAACTGTTTTTT
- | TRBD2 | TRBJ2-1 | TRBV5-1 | CASSQLAGGQNEQFF | TGCGCCAGCAGTCAACTAGCGGGGGGGCAAAATGAGCAGTTCTTC
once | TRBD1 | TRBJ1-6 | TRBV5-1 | CASSAGQGAVSPLHF | TGCGCCAGCAGCGCGGGACAGGGGGCTGTTTCACCCCTCCACTTT
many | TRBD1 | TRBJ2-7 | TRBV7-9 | CASSPFDRGSSYEQYF | TGTGCCAGCAGCCCTTTCGACAGGGGAAGCTCCTACGAGCAGTACTTC
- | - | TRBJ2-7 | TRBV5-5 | CASSLSGPSYEQYF | TGTGCCAGCAGCCTTAGCGGCCCCTCCTACGAGCAGTACTTC
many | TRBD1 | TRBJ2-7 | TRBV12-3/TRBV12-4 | CASSSGTGGVEQYF | TGTGCCAGCAGTTCCGGGACAGGGGGCGTCGAGCAGTACTTC
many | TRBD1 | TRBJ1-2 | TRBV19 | CASRPFQGQGFEHGYTF | TGTGCCAGTAGACCGTTCCAGGGACAGGGGTTCGAGCATGGCTACACCTTC
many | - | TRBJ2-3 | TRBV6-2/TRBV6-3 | CASSYSGLLTDTQYF | TGTGCCAGCAGTTACTCCGGACTACTCACAGATACGCAGTATTTT